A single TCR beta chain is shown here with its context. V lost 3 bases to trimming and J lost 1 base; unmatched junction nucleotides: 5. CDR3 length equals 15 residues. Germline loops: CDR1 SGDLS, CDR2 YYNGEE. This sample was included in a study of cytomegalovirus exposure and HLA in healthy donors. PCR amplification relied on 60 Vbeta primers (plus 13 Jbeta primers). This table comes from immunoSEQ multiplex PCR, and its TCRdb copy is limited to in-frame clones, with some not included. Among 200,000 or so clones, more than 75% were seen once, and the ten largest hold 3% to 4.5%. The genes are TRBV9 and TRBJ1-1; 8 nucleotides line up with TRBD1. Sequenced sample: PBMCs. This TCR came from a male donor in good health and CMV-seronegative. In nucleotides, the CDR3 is TGTGCCAGCAGCGAATCGACAGGGGCGAACACTGAAGCTTTCTTT. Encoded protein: CASSESTGANTEAFF.